What follows are 28 T cell receptor beta chains derived from one specimen sequenced in a study of shared clonotypes between healthy human individuals. The repertoire was sequenced with immunoSEQ multiplex PCR; TCRdb's copy has only in-frame clones and lacks some. The sample records 950,000 to 1,300,000 clones, about 80% being singletons. Specimen: memory CD4+ T cells sorted from blood. Subset noted: CD45RA-negative fraction. Receptors were obtained from a man between 18 and 29 years old in good health.

V and J are TRBV6-1 and TRBJ2-5; D might be TRBD2 (6 bases). Trimming shortened V by 0 bases and J by 4 bases, and 9 bases separated the two germline ends. This CDR3 spans 14 amino acids. The V gene's germline CDR1 is MNHNS and CDR2 SASEGT. CDR3 DNA: TGTGCCAGCAGTGAAGCCGGGAGCCGAGAGACCCAGTACTTC. As protein: CASSEAGSRETQYF.

This chain joins TRBV6-1 and TRBJ1-1, with D hard to call. Germline-derived CDR1 and CDR2 are MNHNS and SASEGT. V was pared by 5 bases and J by 0 bases, with 7 bases between. CDR3 length: 13 residues. The CDR3 DNA reads as TGTGCCAGCAGTCAGAGTCTGAACACTGAAGCTTTCTTT. Its translation: CASSQSLNTEAFF.

V is TRBV5-6 and J is TRBJ2-5; D gene uncertain. Trimming stripped 0 bases from V and 2 bases from J, with 8 bases between. The germline CDR1 and CDR2 sequences are SGHDT and YYEEEE. The CDR3 loop spans 14 amino acids. CDR3: CASSLGPTQETQYF. The DNA of the CDR3 is TGTGCCAGCAGCTTGGGTCCTACTCAAGAGACCCAGTACTTC.

This clone appeared once. This chain uses TRBV6-5 with TRBJ1-5; 9 bases are shared with TRBD1. The V segment lost 6 bases and the J segment 7 bases; nucleotides outside the gene matches: 7. The CDR3 sequence is 14 residues long. Germline CDR1 MNHEY, CDR2 SVGAGI. CDR3 region: CASSRGTGSQPQHF. The CDR3 DNA is TGTGCCAGCAGCCGCGGGACAGGGAGCCAGCCCCAGCATTTT.

The rearrangement joins TRBV11-2 to TRBJ2-3, with D perhaps TRBD1 or TRBD2 (5 bases each). V was cut by 5 bases and J by 2 bases, with 8 bases left in between. Germline CDR1 and CDR2: SGHAT and FQNNGV. This CDR3 region has 13 residues. CDR3 in DNA: TGTGCCAGCAGCGGGGGATACACAGATACGCAGTATTTT. Its translation: CASSGGYTDTQYF.

A single count supports this clone. The chain has TRBV5-1 and TRBJ2-7; D is possibly TRBD2 (6 bases). CDR1 and CDR2 from the germline V gene are SGHRS and YFSETQ. Trimming removed 3 bases at V and 0 bases at J, with 10 bases between. The CDR3 runs to 14 residues. As DNA, the CDR3 is TGCGCCAGCAGCTCTAGCGTTGACTCCTACGAGCAGTACTTC. This codes for CASSSSVDSYEQYF.

V is TRBV14 and J is TRBJ2-2; D is ambiguous. V gave up 4 bases and J gave up 0 bases, with 12 bases separating them. The germline V gene encodes CDR1 SGHDN and CDR2 FVKESK. This CDR3 has 16 amino acids. CDR3 in amino acids: CASSPGGRANTGELFF. In nucleotides, the CDR3 is TGTGCCAGCAGCCCAGGTGGAAGGGCGAACACCGGGGAGCTGTTTTTT.

V gene TRBV11-2 combines with J gene TRBJ2-1, with D tentatively TRBD2 (5 bases). Germline loops: CDR1 SGHAT, CDR2 FQNNGV. Trimming shortened V by 2 bases and J by 5 bases, and 13 bases separated the two germline ends. CDR3 length: 15 amino acids. CDR3 nucleotide sequence: TGTGCCAGCAGCTTACAGGATAGCGTAAACAATGAGCAGTTCTTC. Encoded protein: CASSLQDSVNNEQFF.

This clone was seen a handful of times. The chain couples TRBV19 to TRBJ1-2; D remains ambiguous. CDR1 is LNHDA and CDR2 is SQIVND in the germline V gene (reference sequence). The CDR3 totals 13 residues. V lost 7 bases and J 2 bases, leaving 11 bases between the germline ends. CDR3 nucleotides: TGTGCCAGTACCACGGGGTTCAACTATGGCTACACCTTC. Protein: CASTTGFNYGYTF.

The chain couples TRBV7-2 to TRBJ2-1, with 7 bases that match TRBD2. This CDR3 contains 15 residues. Germline lookup yields CDR1 SGHTA and CDR2 FQGNSA. The ends lost 7 bases at V and 7 bases at J; junction bases unmatched: 13. The chain's CDR3 is CASNRLPGGGNEQFF. The CDR3 region has the DNA TGTGCCAGCAACCGCTTACCGGGAGGTGGGAATGAGCAGTTCTTC.

In this sample, this clone turned up many times. The chain recombines TRBV5-4 with TRBJ2-3; 9 bases agree with TRBD2. Germline CDR1 and CDR2: SGHNT and YYREEE (reference sequence). The CDR3 consists of 14 residues. Trimming took 0 bases from V and 6 from J; bases not matched to a gene: 2. The CDR3 reads CASSLGLAADTQYF. The CDR3 DNA reads TGTGCCAGCAGCTTGGGACTAGCGGCGGATACGCAGTATTTT.

The V gene is TRBV7-6, the J gene TRBJ1-1; a weak D match, TRBD1 (6 bases). CDR3 length: 16 amino acids. Germline CDR1 SGHVS, CDR2 FNYEAQ. Deletions cut 1 base from V and 5 bases from J, with 17 bases between. The CDR3 bases are TGTGCCAGCAGCTTAGTTACAGGGATACTAGGTACTGAAGCTTTCTTT. It specifies CASSLVTGILGTEAFF.

Only a few counts were recorded for this clone. V and J are TRBV2 and TRBJ1-6; 7 bases agree with TRBD1. Germline V CDR1 and CDR2: SNHLY, FYNNEI. The V segment lost 2 bases and the J segment 10 bases; nucleotides outside the gene matches: 5. The CDR3 runs to 14 residues. DNA for the CDR3: TGTGCCAGCAGTGAATGGGCAGGGGGGTCACCCCTCCACTTT. Translation gives CASSEWAGGSPLHF. The full variable domain, with the rest looked up from reference TRBV2 and TRBJ1-6, is EPEVTQTPSHQVTQMGQEVILRCVPISNHLYFYWYRQILGQKVEFLVSFYNNEISEKSEIFDDQFSVERPDGSNFTLKIRSTKLEDSAMYFCASSEWAGGSPLHFGNGTRLTVT.

The V call is TRBV9, the J call TRBJ1-4; 7 bases agree with TRBD1. Trimming at V came to 0 bases and at J to 10 bases, leaving 6 bases not matched to a gene. The V gene's germline CDR1 is SGDLS and CDR2 YYNGEE. The CDR3 sequence is 14 residues long. The CDR3 sequence: CASSVEDRVGKLFF. The DNA of the CDR3 is TGTGCCAGCAGCGTAGAAGACAGGGTAGGAAAACTGTTTTTT.

This clone was counted a few times. The chain recombines TRBV6-1 with TRBJ1-1, with 7 nucleotides matching TRBD1. This CDR3 has 14 amino acids. The V gene end was trimmed by 7 bases and the J gene end by 1 base; junction bases not matched to a gene: 6. Germline V lookup: CDR1 MNHNS, CDR2 SASEGT. The CDR3 is CASTLTGTNTEAFF. CDR3 bases: TGTGCCAGCACTCTGACAGGGACGAACACTGAAGCTTTCTTT.

The CDR3 here is CASSLQTSGARGTQYF. The CDR3 DNA sequence: TGTGCCAGCAGCTTACAGACTAGCGGGGCTCGGGGTACGCAGTATTTT. The chain carries TRBV7-9 and TRBJ2-3; 11 positions agree with TRBD2. Per germline, CDR1 SEHNR and CDR2 FQNEAQ (reference sequence). The CDR3 totals 16 residues. Trimming took 2 bases from V and 8 from J; bases not matched to a gene: 9. Supplemented by reference TRBV7-9 and TRBJ2-3, the full variable domain reads DTGVSQNPRHKITKRGQNVTFRCDPISEHNRLYWYRQTLGQGPEFLTYFQNEAQLEKSRLLSDRFSAERPKGSFSTLEIQRTEQGDSAMYLCASSLQTSGARGTQYFGPGTRLTVL.

This clone was observed many times. The CDR3 DNA reads TGTGCCAGCAGCTTAGCGGTAGGAGGAGAAAGCGGCTACACCTTC. Translation: CASSLAVGGESGYTF. The gene calls are TRBV7-9 and TRBJ1-2; D gene uncertain. The CDR3 extends over 15 amino acids. V lost 0 bases and J lost 8, with 16 bases in between. Germline-derived CDR1 and CDR2 are SEHNR and FQNEAQ (reference sequence).

V gene TRBV30 combines with J gene TRBJ1-6; D not resolved. Trimming cost V 2 bases and J 7 bases, with 18 bases left between them. The CDR3 has 16 amino acids. Germline CDR1 and CDR2: GTSNPN and SVGIG (reference sequence). The CDR3 loop is CAWSSSALSRNSPLHF. The CDR3 coding sequence is TGTGCCTGGAGTTCGTCAGCTCTTTCAAGGAATTCACCCCTCCACTTT.

A remark on this clone: At one end the junction does not follow the germline gene, possibly because of a read error. The rearrangement links TRBV11-3 to TRBJ1-5; unclear D gene. The germline gives CDR1 SGHNT, CDR2 YENEEA. This CDR3 contains 16 residues. For the CDR3, the DNA is TGTGCCAGCAGTTTAGAGTCCAGTCCCCGGGGTCAGCCCCAGCATTTT. Its protein is CASSLESSPRGQPQHF.

This clone has only a few counts. The chain has TRBV7-2 and TRBJ1-2; D is undetermined. CDR1 is SGHTA, CDR2 FQGNSA, per germline. V was cut by 5 bases and J by 1 base, with 8 bases left in between. CDR3 size: 13 residues. The CDR3 spells CASSRRGNYGYTF. The CDR3 bases are TGTGCCAGCAGCCGTCGTGGTAACTATGGCTACACCTTC.

The rearrangement uses TRBV7-9 and TRBJ2-3; no firm D call. V lost 0 bases, J lost 7 bases, and 17 bases lay in between. The CDR3 runs 16 residues. From germline, CDR1 is SEHNR and CDR2 FQNEAQ (reference sequence). CDR3 DNA: TGTGCCAGCAGCTTAGCCCTTAGCCGAGGCCCTCATACGCAGTATTTT. Translation: CASSLALSRGPHTQYF.

The chain carries TRBV5-4 and TRBJ1-2; weak D call: TRBD1 (5 bases). The V end lost 3 bases, the J end lost 1 base, and 13 bases lay between the germline ends. In germline, CDR1 is SGHNT, CDR2 YYREEE (reference sequence). The CDR3 is 15 amino acids. The CDR3 protein is CASSSLGGDNYGYTF. CDR3 DNA sequence: TGTGCCAGCAGCTCGCTGGGAGGGGATAACTATGGCTACACCTTC. Filled out from reference TRBV5-4 and TRBJ1-2, the complete variable domain reads ETGVTQSPTHLIKTRGQQVTLRCSSQSGHNTVSWYQQALGQGPQFIFQYYREEENGRGNFPPRFSGLQFPNYSSELNVNALELDDSALYLCASSSLGGDNYGYTFGSGTRLTVV.

The CDR3 region has the DNA TGTGCCAGCCAGGAGAGAGGGGCTGGAAACACCATATATTTT. This sequence encodes CASQERGAGNTIYF. The chain links TRBV18 to TRBJ1-3, with D perhaps matching TRBD1 (5 bases). Germline values: CDR1 KGHSH, CDR2 LQKENI. The CDR3 has 14 amino acids. Trimming removed 8 bases from V and 2 bases from J, with 13 bases in between.

The genes are TRBV7-2 and TRBJ1-6; D might be TRBD1 (5 bases). Trimming took 3 bases from V and 7 from J, leaving 16 bases between them. From germline, CDR1 is SGHTA and CDR2 FQGNSA. The CDR3 covers 16 residues. CDR3 in amino acids: CASSFGPQGNNSPLHF. CDR3 nucleotides: TGTGCCAGCAGCTTCGGACCCCAGGGTAACAATTCACCCCTCCACTTT.

The table lists this clone with a few counts. The chain couples TRBV6-1 to TRBJ1-5, with D possibly TRBD1 on 5 matching bases. Trimming took off 6 bases at V and 9 bases at J, with 12 bases between the two ends. The germline V gene has CDR1 MNHNS and CDR2 SASEGT. The CDR3 is 12 amino acids. The CDR3 DNA sequence: TGTGCCAGCAGGGCGGGGGAAGGGCCCCAGCATTTT. It translates to CASRAGEGPQHF.

This clone turned up a few times. J is TRBJ1-3 and V is TRBV9; D is possibly TRBD1 (6 bases). CDR3 length: 15 residues. V lost 3 bases, J lost 0 bases, and 10 bases lay in between. Per germline, CDR1 SGDLS and CDR2 YYNGEE. The CDR3 DNA sequence: TGTGCCAGCAGCGCAGGGGCGTCCTCTGGAAACACCATATATTTT. Protein: CASSAGASSGNTIYF.

The V gene is TRBV11-2, the J gene TRBJ2-2, with TRBD2 identical over 13 bases. The CDR3 is 15 residues long. The germline gives CDR1 SGHAT, CDR2 FQNNGV. The V segment lost 3 bases and the J segment 6 bases; nucleotides outside the gene matches: 1. CDR3 residues: CASSFGTSGAGELFF. The CDR3 DNA follows: TGTGCCAGCAGCTTCGGGACTAGCGGGGCCGGGGAGCTGTTTTTT.

The chain uses TRBV7-2 and TRBJ2-6; D not resolved. The CDR3 length is 15 residues. CDR1 and CDR2 from the germline V gene are SGHTA and FQGNSA. Between the trimmed V and J ends, which lost 1 base and 3 bases, there was a span of 7 bases. The CDR3 nucleotides read TGTGCCAGCAGCTTAGACGTTAATGGGGCCAACGTCCTGACTTTC. Translating gives CASSLDVNGANVLTF.